This entry is about one T cell receptor (beta chain). Its antigen is currently unknown. Amplification used 60 Vbeta primers and 13 Jbeta primers. Libraries were prepared by immunoSEQ multiplex PCR; TCRdb keeps only in-frame clonotypes and omits some of them. This sample has 100,000 to 150,000 clones; 84% occur once, and the top ten carry about 3%. These data are taken from a study of cytomegalovirus exposure and HLA in healthy donors. Study details: The Caucasian-associated ancestry cluster held roughly 81% of over 350 genotyped donors. Study-wide points: Most likely, a cluster of highly shared sequence variants arose as a sequencing artifact. A few chains linked to CMV were shown in vitro to be specific for CMV antigens. The classifier, whose performance was assessed in both the original and validation cohorts, reportedly diagnosed cytomegalovirus status with high specificity and sensitivity.

In germline, CDR1 is PRHDT, CDR2 FYEKMQ (reference sequence). This CDR3 has 16 amino acids. The J segment lost 4 bases and the V segment lost 5 bases, leaving 9 bases of the junction unmatched. The chain recombines TRBV13 with TRBJ1-4, with 8 bases aligning to TRBD1. Sequencing input: PBMCs. The receptor comes from a young woman in good health and CMV-seropositive. The chain's CDR3 is CASSTTDRGGNEKLFF. The CDR3 DNA follows: TGTGCCAGCAGCACCACTGACAGGGGTGGTAATGAAAAACTGTTTTTT.